Listed here are 32 T cell receptor beta chains from one sample, sequenced in a study of blood T cell repertoires in COVID-19. The protocol was immunoSEQ multiplex PCR, while the TCRdb copy is restricted to in-frame clones and leaves out a portion. The sample has some 120,000 clones, around 84% seen once; the top ten hold about 1.3%. Sequences were obtained from peripheral blood. Receptors were obtained from a man aged 40-50 years with acute or convalescent COVID-19.

The rearrangement joins TRBV30 to TRBJ1-3; weak D call: TRBD1 (6 bases). Germline CDR1 and CDR2: GTSNPN and SVGIG (reference sequence). V was shortened by 5 bases and J by 2 bases, with 16 bases between the two germline ends. The CDR3 totals 15 residues. As DNA, the CDR3 is TGTGCCTGGGATTCCGGGGGGGGCGCTGGAAACACCATATATTTT. The encoded protein is CAWDSGGGAGNTIYF.

This clone was counted only a few times. The chain combines TRBV9 with TRBJ2-7, with 7 positions matching TRBD2. Germline V gene data show CDR1 as SGDLS and CDR2 as YYNGEE. The length of the CDR3 is 15 residues. The V gene end was trimmed by 1 base and the J gene end by 1 base; junction bases not matched to a gene: 5. CDR3 amino acids: CASSVSSGSSYEQYF. CDR3 bases: TGTGCCAGCAGCGTAAGTAGCGGGTCATCCTACGAGCAGTACTTC.

V is TRBV28 and J is TRBJ1-5, with TRBD1 matching over 7 bases. Germline-derived CDR1 and CDR2 are MDHEN and SYDVKM. The length of the CDR3 is 14 residues. The V and J ends lost 5 bases and 7 bases, in that order; junction bases with no gene match: 8. The CDR3: CASSPLIGGQPQHF. The CDR3, as DNA: TGTGCCAGCAGTCCCTTAATAGGGGGCCAGCCCCAGCATTTT.

V usage is TRBV15 and J usage is TRBJ2-7; 9 positions match TRBD1. CDR3 length: 17 amino acids. J was trimmed by 6 bases and V by 1 base; bases with no gene match: 13. The V gene's germline CDR1 is LNHNV and CDR2 YYDKDF (reference sequence). The CDR3 DNA is TGTGCCACCAGCAGAGCGGGGAGGGACAGGGCGAGAGGCGAGCAGTACTTC. Its protein product is CATSRAGRDRARGEQYF. Drawing the rest from reference TRBV15 and TRBJ2-7, the complete variable domain is DAMVIQNPRYQVTQFGKPVTLSCSQTLNHNVMYWYQQKSSQAPKLLFHYYDKDFNNEADTPDNFQSRRPNTSFCFLDIRSPGLGDTAMYLCATSRAGRDRARGEQYFGPGTRLTVT.

Comment on this clone: Within the sample, other DNA sequences also encode this same CDR3. The chain has TRBV5-1 and TRBJ2-5, with D perhaps TRBD1 (7 bases). The germline V gene encodes CDR1 SGHRS and CDR2 YFSETQ. There are 14 residues in the CDR3. The germline V and J ends were trimmed by 1 base and 5 bases, with 12 bases remaining between them. CDR3: CASSLSSGGETQYF. In DNA form, the CDR3 reads TGCGCCAGCAGCTTGAGCTCAGGGGGGGAGACCCAGTACTTC.

The V and J genes are TRBV11-2 and TRBJ2-5; 11 nucleotides agree with TRBD2. Germline V gene sequence: CDR1 SGHAT, CDR2 FQNNGV. The length of the CDR3 is 16 residues. Germline trimming cut 3 bases from V and 4 bases from J; bases unmatched to any gene: 7. CDR3 amino acids: CASSLFSGGARETQYF. DNA of the CDR3: TGTGCCAGCAGCTTGTTTAGCGGGGGGGCAAGAGAGACCCAGTACTTC.

V is TRBV7-2 and J is TRBJ2-3, with D perhaps matching TRBD2 (5 bases). Germline V gene lookup returns CDR1 SGHTA and CDR2 FQGNSA. The CDR3 covers 16 residues. Trimming took 5 bases from V and 2 from J, leaving 17 bases between them. This chain's CDR3 is CASSPGLAWYTDTQYF. In DNA, the CDR3 is TGTGCCAGCAGCCCCGGCTTAGCGTGGTACACAGATACGCAGTATTTT.

V and J are TRBV11-2 and TRBJ1-3, with a tentative D call TRBD1 (6 bases). Looked up from germline, CDR1 is SGHAT and CDR2 is FQNNGV. Trimming stripped 5 bases from V and 4 bases from J, with 15 bases between. CDR3 length: 15 amino acids. The CDR3 region has the DNA TGTGCCAGCAGCCTAGTAGGGGGGGAAGGAAACACCATATATTTT. It encodes CASSLVGGEGNTIYF.

The rearrangement uses TRBV6-1 and TRBJ2-2; 10 positions match TRBD1. CDR1 is MNHNS, CDR2 SASEGT, per germline. After removal of 2 bases from V and 3 bases from J, the junction contained 3 bases not matched to a gene. This CDR3 contains 16 residues. The CDR3 DNA follows: TGTGCCAGCAGTGAACCGGGACAGGGGCACACCGGGGAGCTGTTTTTT. Translation gives CASSEPGQGHTGELFF.

The V call is TRBV28, the J call TRBJ2-3, with TRBD1 matching 7 bases. Germline assignment: CDR1 MDHEN and CDR2 SYDVKM. V shed 5 bases, J shed 2 bases, and the junction held 7 bases outside the gene matches. The length of the CDR3 is 15 residues. Here the CDR3 DNA reads TGTGCCAGCAGTCCGACCGGGACAGCCACAGATACGCAGTATTTT. Its translation is CASSPTGTATDTQYF.

The rearrangement links TRBV29-1 to TRBJ1-1; 9 bases line up with TRBD1. Germline V gene lookup returns CDR1 SQVTM and CDR2 ANQGSEA. This CDR3 region has 12 residues. V dropped 6 bases and J dropped 5; count of bases not matched to a gene: 4. This CDR3 is CSVVDRGTEAFF. As DNA, the CDR3 is TGCAGCGTCGTTGACAGGGGGACTGAAGCTTTCTTT.

The chain uses TRBV3-1 (or the pseudogene TRBV3-2) and TRBJ2-3; the D gene is possibly TRBD2 (6 bases). Germline-derived CDR1 and CDR2 are LGHDT and YNNKEL (reference sequence). This CDR3 has 13 amino acids. V lost 7 bases and J lost 3, with 11 bases in between. CDR3 sequence: CASKVAATDTQYF. The CDR3 DNA is TGTGCCAGCAAGGTAGCGGCTACAGATACGCAGTATTTT.

This chain connects TRBV15 to TRBJ1-3; D may be TRBD1 (5 bases). The CDR3 runs to 13 residues. Germline values: CDR1 LNHNV, CDR2 YYDKDF (reference sequence). The V and J ends lost 3 bases and 7 bases respectively, with 10 bases between them. CDR3 loop: CATSRGSGNTIYF. The CDR3 bases are TGTGCCACCAGCAGGGGATCAGGGAACACCATATATTTT.

V and J are TRBV13 and TRBJ2-7; 9 nucleotides line up with TRBD1. With V trimmed by 3 bases and J by 1 base, 4 bases remained unmatched. From germline, CDR1 is PRHDT and CDR2 FYEKMQ (reference sequence). The CDR3 contains 15 residues. The CDR3 protein is CASSFGTGKSYEQYF. The CDR3 DNA reads as TGTGCCAGCAGCTTCGGGACAGGGAAGTCCTACGAGCAGTACTTC. The full variable domain, its missing parts supplied by reference TRBV13 and TRBJ2-7, is AAGVIQSPRHLIKEKRETATLKCYPIPRHDTVYWYQQGPGQDPQFLISFYEKMQSDKGSIPDRFSAQQFSDYHSELNMSSLELGDSALYFCASSFGTGKSYEQYFGPGTRLTVT.

This clone was seen more than once but under ten times. This chain joins TRBV12-5 and TRBJ2-1; 7 nucleotides agree with TRBD1. The J segment lost 6 bases and the V segment lost 4 bases, leaving 12 bases of the junction unmatched. In germline, CDR1 is LGHNT, CDR2 FRNRAP. CDR3 length equals 16 residues. The CDR3 DNA follows: TGTGCTAGTGGTTGGCACAGGGGCCTCCTCGGCAATGAGCAGTTCTTC. Protein sequence: CASGWHRGLLGNEQFF.

This chain joins TRBV4-3 and TRBJ2-3; 9 nucleotides agree with TRBD2. The trim removed 1 base at V and 4 bases at J, leaving 6 bases unmatched. Germline CDR1 is LGHNA and CDR2 is YSLEER. The CDR3 has 16 residues. The CDR3, as DNA: TGCGCCAGCAGCCAAGGGGCGGGGGGGCCCCCAGATACGCAGTATTTT. Translating gives CASSQGAGGPPDTQYF.

CDR3 bases: TGTGCCAGCTCACCACCAAAACTAGCGGCCAGCAATGAGCAGTTCTTC. Translation gives CASSPPKLAASNEQFF. This chain links TRBV18 with TRBJ2-1; 8 nucleotides agree with TRBD2. CDR1 is KGHSH and CDR2 is LQKENI in the germline V gene. V shed 0 bases and J 6 bases; nucleotides not matched to a gene: 7. This CDR3 contains 16 residues.

The chain uses TRBV3-1 (or the pseudogene TRBV3-2) and TRBJ1-1; D perhaps matches TRBD1 (6 bases). Germline V CDR1 and CDR2: LGHDT, YNNKEL (reference sequence). CDR3 length: 12 amino acids. Trimming shortened V by 4 bases and J by 4 bases, and 7 bases separated the two germline ends. The CDR3 spells CASSRGGTEAFF. For the CDR3, the DNA is TGTGCCAGCAGCCGAGGGGGCACTGAAGCTTTCTTT.

This CDR3 reads CASGRGGIYEQYF. CDR3 bases: TGTGCCAGCGGCAGGGGCGGAATTTACGAGCAGTACTTC. The chain uses TRBV19 and TRBJ2-7; the D gene is possibly TRBD1 (6 bases). CDR3 size: 13 residues. V was clipped by 9 bases and J by 4 bases, with 16 bases between them. Germline values: CDR1 LNHDA, CDR2 SQIVND (reference sequence).

This rearrangement joins TRBV7-2 to TRBJ2-2; TRBD2 might be the D (5 bases). Germline V gene sequence: CDR1 SGHTA, CDR2 FQGNSA. The V gene lost 3 bases and the J gene lost 8 bases, with 13 bases spanning the gap. The CDR3 has 14 amino acids. The CDR3 loop is CASSFREYGGELFF. CDR3 nucleotide sequence: TGTGCCAGCAGCTTTAGGGAGTACGGAGGGGAGCTGTTTTTT.

The genes are TRBV3-1 (or the pseudogene TRBV3-2) and TRBJ2-5; 8 bases align to TRBD1. V lost 2 bases, J lost 1 base, and 12 bases stayed unmatched. The germline gives CDR1 LGHDT, CDR2 YNNKEL (reference sequence). The CDR3 is made up of 18 amino acids. The CDR3 nucleotides read TGTGCCAGCAGCCAAAACCCTCCGGGACAGGACTGCCAAGAGACCCAGTACTTC. It codes for CASSQNPPGQDCQETQYF.

Here the CDR3 DNA reads TGTGCCACCCACGGGGGGGGTGGCTACGAGCAGTACTTC. This translates into CATHGGGGYEQYF. This rearrangement joins TRBV3-1 (or the pseudogene TRBV3-2) to TRBJ2-7, with 8 positions matching TRBD2. The length of the CDR3 is 13 residues. Germline CDR1 and CDR2: LGHDT and YNNKEL (reference sequence). The V gene end was trimmed by 10 bases and the J gene end by 3 bases; junction bases not matched to a gene: 8.

J is TRBJ1-1 and V is TRBV27; 8 bases match TRBD1. The CDR3 sequence is 13 residues long. Germline lookup yields CDR1 MNHEY and CDR2 SMNVEV (reference sequence). V trimming: 9 bases; J trimming: 3 bases; junction bases outside the gene matches: 6. CDR3 sequence reads: CARTGVIDTEAFF. In DNA form, the CDR3 reads TGTGCCAGGACAGGGGTAATCGACACTGAAGCTTTCTTT.

The gene calls are TRBV11-1 and TRBJ2-3; D not resolved. Trimming cost V 3 bases and J 0 bases, with 13 bases left between them. Germline-derived CDR1 and CDR2 are SGHAT and FQDESV (reference sequence). The CDR3 has 16 amino acids. The CDR3 sequence: CASSLRLTTSTDTQYF. The CDR3 nucleotides read TGTGCCAGCAGCTTGAGGCTGACCACTAGCACAGATACGCAGTATTTT.

The rearrangement links TRBV18 to TRBJ2-5; D not certain. V was shortened by 5 bases and J by 5 bases, with 9 bases between the two germline ends. This CDR3 is built from 12 residues. Germline CDR1 KGHSH, CDR2 LQKENI. CDR3 nucleotides: TGTGCCAGCTCAAGAGAATCCGAGACCCAGTACTTC. This encodes CASSRESETQYF.

This chain connects TRBV5-5 to TRBJ1-1, with D hard to call. Trimming pared 0 bases from V and 7 bases from J, leaving 4 bases between. This CDR3 contains 11 residues. CDR1 is SGHKS and CDR2 is YYEKEE in the germline V gene (reference sequence). The CDR3, as DNA: TGTGCCAGCAGCTTGGCAGATGAAGCTTTCTTT. This sequence encodes CASSLADEAFF.

The CDR3 DNA follows: TGTGCCAGCAGTTTGGGGAGAGGCGGCAATCAGCCCCAGCATTTT. It yields the protein CASSLGRGGNQPQHF. V and J are TRBV28 and TRBJ1-5, with D unclear. This CDR3 is built from 15 residues. The V and J ends lost 3 bases and 2 bases respectively, with 11 bases between them. Germline CDR1 and CDR2: MDHEN and SYDVKM.

The chain carries TRBV19 and TRBJ2-7; 12 nucleotides agree with TRBD2. After removal of 1 base from V and 6 bases from J, the junction contained 4 bases not matched to a gene. The CDR3 consists of 15 residues. Per the germline V gene, CDR1 is LNHDA and CDR2 is SQIVND (reference sequence). The chain's CDR3 is CASSIVASGRAEQYF. For the CDR3, the DNA is TGTGCCAGTAGTATAGTGGCTAGCGGGAGGGCCGAGCAGTACTTC.

CDR3 DNA sequence: TGTGCCAGCAGTGAAGTGACCACAGGGGGCGGAAGAGGGAAGATCCGCTATAATTCACCCCTCCACTTT. Protein: CASSEVTTGGGRGKIRYNSPLHF. The rearrangement joins TRBV2 to TRBJ1-6, with 9 bases fitting TRBD1. J lost 3 bases, V lost 1 base, and 22 bases had no gene match. This CDR3 is 23 amino acids long. Looked up from germline, CDR1 is SNHLY and CDR2 is FYNNEI.

The chain joins TRBV6-5 to TRBJ2-3, with D maybe TRBD1 (6 bases). The germline CDR1 and CDR2 sequences are MNHEY and SVGAGI. The CDR3 extends over 15 amino acids. The ends were cut back, 7 bases at V and 0 bases at J, with 14 bases in the middle. CDR3 residues: CASTKQGSSTDTQYF. The CDR3 DNA reads as TGTGCCAGCACCAAACAGGGTTCTAGCACAGATACGCAGTATTTT.

The CDR3 DNA follows: TGTGCCAGCAGCCTCATCGACAGAATGAACACTGAAGCTTTCTTT. It encodes CASSLIDRMNTEAFF. J is TRBJ1-1 and V is TRBV7-8; D possibly corresponds to TRBD1 (5 bases). The CDR3 is 15 residues long. The germline V and J ends were trimmed by 5 bases and 0 bases, with 13 bases remaining between them. From germline, CDR1 is SGHVS and CDR2 FQNEAQ.

Only a few counts were recorded for this clone. The gene calls are TRBV5-1 and TRBJ2-7; D gene uncertain. CDR3 size: 14 residues. Germline V gene data show CDR1 as SGHRS and CDR2 as YFSETQ. V lost 0 bases and J lost 2, with 9 bases in between. CDR3 sequence reads: CASSLVVQPYEQYF. DNA of the CDR3: TGCGCCAGCAGCTTGGTAGTTCAACCCTACGAGCAGTACTTC.